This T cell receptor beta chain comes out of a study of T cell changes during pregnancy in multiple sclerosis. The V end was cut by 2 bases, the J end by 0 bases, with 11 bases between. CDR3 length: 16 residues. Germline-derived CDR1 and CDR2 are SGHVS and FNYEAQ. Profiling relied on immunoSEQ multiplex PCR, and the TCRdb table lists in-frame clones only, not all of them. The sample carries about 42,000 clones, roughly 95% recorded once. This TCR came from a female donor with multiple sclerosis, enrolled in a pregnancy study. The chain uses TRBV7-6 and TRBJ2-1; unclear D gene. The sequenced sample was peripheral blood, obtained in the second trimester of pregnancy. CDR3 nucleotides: TGTGCCAGCAGCTTATCCCCGAGAAGCTCCTACAATGAGCAGTTCTTC. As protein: CASSLSPRSSYNEQFF.